The 8 T cell receptor beta chains presented below share a single source sample, sequenced in a study of blood T cell repertoires in COVID-19. Some clones are missing from TCRdb's copy, which holds only in-frame ones; the method was immunoSEQ multiplex PCR. The table includes about 220,000 clones, roughly 84% detected once. The sample was peripheral blood. The source of these receptors is a man aged 45-65 years who had recovered from COVID-19.

A few counts support this clone. Other DNA variants within this sample encode the same CDR3. The rearrangement joins TRBV28 to TRBJ2-7; TRBD1 is a possible D gene (5 bases). Trimming took 3 bases from V and 1 from J, leaving 10 bases between them. The germline V gene encodes CDR1 MDHEN and CDR2 SYDVKM. The CDR3 has 14 amino acids. CDR3 residues: CASSLRQGSYEQYF. The CDR3 DNA reads as TGTGCCAGCAGTTTGCGGCAGGGATCCTACGAGCAGTACTTC.

The chain combines TRBV28 with TRBJ2-3, with TRBD2 matching over 8 bases. V was clipped by 3 bases and J by 3 bases; unmatched bases: 5. Germline CDR1 and CDR2: MDHEN and SYDVKM. The length of the CDR3 is 15 residues. The CDR3 DNA reads TGTGCCAGCAGTTTTAGCGGGATACCGACAGATACGCAGTATTTT. Its translation: CASSFSGIPTDTQYF.

The chain uses TRBV10-2 and TRBJ2-5, with 7 bases lining up with TRBD2. V dropped 3 bases and J dropped 4; count of bases not matched to a gene: 8. The germline gives CDR1 WSHSY, CDR2 SAAADI. CDR3 length equals 15 residues. The CDR3 spells CASSEMAGAVETQYF. In DNA, the CDR3 is TGCGCCAGCAGTGAAATGGCGGGAGCTGTAGAGACCCAGTACTTC.

The V and J genes are TRBV2 and TRBJ2-5; D perhaps matches TRBD1 (5 bases). V dropped 4 bases and J dropped 4 bases, with 10 bases sitting between them. The CDR3 totals 13 residues. Germline V gene data show CDR1 as SNHLY and CDR2 as FYNNEI. In DNA, the CDR3 is TGTGCCAGCAGTGGAAGGGGCCTAGAGACCCAGTACTTC. Protein: CASSGRGLETQYF.

V usage is TRBV6-5 and J usage is TRBJ2-1; 9 bases agree with TRBD2. This CDR3 comprises 14 residues. Germline values: CDR1 MNHEY, CDR2 SVGAGI. The J segment lost 8 bases and the V segment lost 8 bases, leaving 10 bases of the junction unmatched. The CDR3 DNA sequence: TGTGCCAGCCGAACGGGCGGGAGGGCTGATGAGCAGTTCTTC. Its protein is CASRTGGRADEQFF.

The V gene is TRBV19, the J gene TRBJ2-7; possibly TRBD1 for D (6 bases). The length of the CDR3 is 12 residues. V gave up 4 bases and J gave up 9 bases, with 13 bases separating them. CDR1 and CDR2 (germline): LNHDA, SQIVND (reference sequence). The CDR3, as DNA: TGTGCCAGTAGTAACCGGGACAACGGGCAGTACTTC. Translation: CASSNRDNGQYF.

V usage is TRBV4-1 and J usage is TRBJ2-7; 9 bases match TRBD2. Germline V gene sequence: CDR1 MGHRA, CDR2 YSYEKL. This CDR3 contains 19 residues. The junction had 17 bases not matched to a gene; V was cut back by 0 bases and J by 5 bases. The CDR3 sequence: CASSQDRAGGPLLPHEQYF. Here the CDR3 DNA reads TGCGCCAGCAGCCAAGATCGAGCGGGAGGCCCCCTCCTACCCCACGAGCAGTACTTC.

The DNA of the CDR3 is TGTGCCAGCAAGGGGGACGTCGGAAAACTGTTTTTT. Translated, it gives CASKGDVGKLFF. The rearrangement uses TRBV28 and TRBJ1-4, with D perhaps TRBD1 (6 bases). Per the germline V gene, CDR1 is MDHEN and CDR2 is SYDVKM. This CDR3 spans 12 amino acids. V gave up 7 bases and J gave up 10 bases, with 13 bases separating them.